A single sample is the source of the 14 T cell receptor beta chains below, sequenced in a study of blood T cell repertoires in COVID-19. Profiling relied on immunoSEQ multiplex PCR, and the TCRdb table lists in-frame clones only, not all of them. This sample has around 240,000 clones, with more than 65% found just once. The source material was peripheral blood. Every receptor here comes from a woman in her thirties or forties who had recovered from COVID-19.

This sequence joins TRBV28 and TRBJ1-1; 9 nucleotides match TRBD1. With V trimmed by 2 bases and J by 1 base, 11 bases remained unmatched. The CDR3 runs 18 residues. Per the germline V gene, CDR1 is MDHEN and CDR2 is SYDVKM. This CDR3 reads CASSLRSYRGRWNTEAFF. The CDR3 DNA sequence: TGTGCCAGCAGTTTAAGGAGCTACAGGGGGCGATGGAACACTGAAGCTTTCTTT.

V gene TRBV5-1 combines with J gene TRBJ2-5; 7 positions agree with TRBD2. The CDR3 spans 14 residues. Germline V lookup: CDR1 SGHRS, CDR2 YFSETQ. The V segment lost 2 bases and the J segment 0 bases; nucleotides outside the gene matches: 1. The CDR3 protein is CASSLAGNQETQYF. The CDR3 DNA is TGCGCCAGCAGCTTAGCGGGGAACCAAGAGACCCAGTACTTC.

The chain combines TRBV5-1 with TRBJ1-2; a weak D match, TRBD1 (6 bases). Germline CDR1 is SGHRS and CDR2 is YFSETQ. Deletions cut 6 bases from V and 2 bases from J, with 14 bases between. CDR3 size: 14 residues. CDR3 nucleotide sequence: TGCGCCAGCAATTCAGGGGTATCGAACTATGGCTACACCTTC. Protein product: CASNSGVSNYGYTF.

The CDR3 DNA reads TGTGCCAGCAACCTGGGACAGCAAGAGACCCAGTACTTC. It encodes CASNLGQQETQYF. The rearrangement joins TRBV7-2 to TRBJ2-5, with TRBD1 matching over 7 bases. The V segment lost 7 bases and the J segment 2 bases; nucleotides outside the gene matches: 4. This CDR3 spans 13 amino acids. Germline CDR1 and CDR2: SGHTA and FQGNSA.

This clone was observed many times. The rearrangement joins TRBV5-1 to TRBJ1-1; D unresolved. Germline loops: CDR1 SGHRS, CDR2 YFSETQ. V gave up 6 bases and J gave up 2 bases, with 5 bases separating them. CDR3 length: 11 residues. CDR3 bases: TGCGCCAGCATGGGCAACACTGAAGCTTTCTTT. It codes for CASMGNTEAFF. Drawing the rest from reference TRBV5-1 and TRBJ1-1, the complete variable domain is KAGVTQTPRYLIKTRGQQVTLSCSPISGHRSVSWYQQTPGQGLQFLFEYFSETQRNKGNFPGRFSGRQFSNSRSEMNVSTLELGDSALYLCASMGNTEAFFGQGTRLTVV.

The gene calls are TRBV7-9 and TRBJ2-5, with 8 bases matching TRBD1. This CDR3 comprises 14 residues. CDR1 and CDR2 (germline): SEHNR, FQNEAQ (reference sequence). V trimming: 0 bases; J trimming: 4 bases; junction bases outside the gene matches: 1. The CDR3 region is CASSLAQGVETQYF. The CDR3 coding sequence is TGTGCCAGCAGCTTAGCACAGGGGGTAGAGACCCAGTACTTC.

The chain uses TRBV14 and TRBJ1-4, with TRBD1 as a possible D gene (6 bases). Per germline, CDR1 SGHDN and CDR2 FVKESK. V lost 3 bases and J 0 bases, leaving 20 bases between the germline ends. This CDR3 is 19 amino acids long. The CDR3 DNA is TGTGCCAGCAGCCACATATGGGACACTGTATTCGCAACTAATGAAAAACTGTTTTTT. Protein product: CASSHIWDTVFATNEKLFF.

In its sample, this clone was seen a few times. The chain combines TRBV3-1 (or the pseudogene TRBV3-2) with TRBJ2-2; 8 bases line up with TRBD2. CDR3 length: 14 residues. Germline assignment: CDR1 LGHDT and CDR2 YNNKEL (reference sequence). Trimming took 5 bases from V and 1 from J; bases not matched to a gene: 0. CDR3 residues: CASSTSGNTGELFF. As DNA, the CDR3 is TGTGCCAGCAGCACTAGCGGGAACACCGGGGAGCTGTTTTTT.

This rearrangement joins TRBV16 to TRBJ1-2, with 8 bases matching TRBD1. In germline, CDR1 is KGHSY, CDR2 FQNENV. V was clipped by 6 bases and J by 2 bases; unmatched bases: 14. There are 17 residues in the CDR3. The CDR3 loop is CASSQGRTGKANYGYTF. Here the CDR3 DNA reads TGTGCCAGCAGTCAAGGACGGACAGGGAAAGCCAACTATGGCTACACCTTC. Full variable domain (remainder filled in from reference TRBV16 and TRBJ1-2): GEEVAQTPKHLVRGEGQKAKLYCAPIKGHSYVFWYQQVLKNEFKFLISFQNENVFDETGMPKERFSAKCLPNSPCSLEIQATKLEDSAVYFCASSQGRTGKANYGYTFGSGTRLTVV.

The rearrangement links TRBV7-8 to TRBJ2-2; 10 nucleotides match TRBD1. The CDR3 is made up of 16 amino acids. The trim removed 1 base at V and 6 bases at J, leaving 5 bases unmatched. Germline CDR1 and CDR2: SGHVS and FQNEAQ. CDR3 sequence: CASSLVGTGVAGELFF. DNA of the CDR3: TGTGCCAGCAGCTTAGTAGGGACAGGGGTCGCCGGGGAGCTGTTTTTT.

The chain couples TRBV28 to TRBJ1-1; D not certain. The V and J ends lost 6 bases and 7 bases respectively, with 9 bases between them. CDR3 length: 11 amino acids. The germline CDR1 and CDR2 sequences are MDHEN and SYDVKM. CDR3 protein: CASRYRFEAFF. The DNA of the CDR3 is TGTGCCAGCAGATACAGATTTGAAGCTTTCTTT.

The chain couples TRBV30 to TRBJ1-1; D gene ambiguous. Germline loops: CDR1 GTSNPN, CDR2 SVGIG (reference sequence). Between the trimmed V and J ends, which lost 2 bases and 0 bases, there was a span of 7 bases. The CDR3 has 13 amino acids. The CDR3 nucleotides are TGTGCCTGGAGTCAACAGATGAACACTGAAGCTTTCTTT. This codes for CAWSQQMNTEAFF.

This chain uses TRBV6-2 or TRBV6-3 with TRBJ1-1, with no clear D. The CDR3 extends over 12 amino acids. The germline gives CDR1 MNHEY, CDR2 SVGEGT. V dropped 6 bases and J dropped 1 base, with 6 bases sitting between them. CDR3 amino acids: CASSHRNTEAFF. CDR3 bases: TGTGCCAGCAGCCACAGGAACACTGAAGCTTTCTTT.

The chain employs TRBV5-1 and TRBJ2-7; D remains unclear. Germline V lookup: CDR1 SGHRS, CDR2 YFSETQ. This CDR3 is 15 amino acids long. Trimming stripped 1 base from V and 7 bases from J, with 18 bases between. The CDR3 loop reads CASSLSPETLREQYF. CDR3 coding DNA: TGCGCCAGCAGCTTGTCGCCGGAGACCCTACGAGAGCAGTACTTC.